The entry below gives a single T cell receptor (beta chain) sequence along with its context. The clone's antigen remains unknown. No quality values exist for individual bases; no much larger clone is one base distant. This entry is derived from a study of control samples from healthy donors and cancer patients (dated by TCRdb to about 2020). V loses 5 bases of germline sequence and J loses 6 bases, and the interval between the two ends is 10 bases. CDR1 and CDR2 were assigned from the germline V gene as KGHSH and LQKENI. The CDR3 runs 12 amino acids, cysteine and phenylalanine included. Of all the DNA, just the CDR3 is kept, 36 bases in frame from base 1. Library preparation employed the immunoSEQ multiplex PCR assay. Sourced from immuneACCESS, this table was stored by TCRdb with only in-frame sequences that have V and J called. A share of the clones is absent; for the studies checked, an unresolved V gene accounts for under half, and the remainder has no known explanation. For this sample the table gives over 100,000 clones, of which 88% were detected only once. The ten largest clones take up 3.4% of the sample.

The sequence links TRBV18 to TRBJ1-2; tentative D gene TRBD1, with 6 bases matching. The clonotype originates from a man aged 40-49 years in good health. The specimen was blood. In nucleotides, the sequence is TGTGCCAGCTCATCGGACAGAAATGGCTACACCTTC. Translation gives CASSSDRNGYTF. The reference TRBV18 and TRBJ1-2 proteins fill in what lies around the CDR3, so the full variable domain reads NAGVMQNPRHLVRRRGQEARLRCSPMKGHSHVYWYRQLPEEGLKFMVYLQKENIIDESGMPKERFSAEFPKEGPSILRIQQVVRGDSAAYFCASSSDRNGYTFGSGTRLTVV.